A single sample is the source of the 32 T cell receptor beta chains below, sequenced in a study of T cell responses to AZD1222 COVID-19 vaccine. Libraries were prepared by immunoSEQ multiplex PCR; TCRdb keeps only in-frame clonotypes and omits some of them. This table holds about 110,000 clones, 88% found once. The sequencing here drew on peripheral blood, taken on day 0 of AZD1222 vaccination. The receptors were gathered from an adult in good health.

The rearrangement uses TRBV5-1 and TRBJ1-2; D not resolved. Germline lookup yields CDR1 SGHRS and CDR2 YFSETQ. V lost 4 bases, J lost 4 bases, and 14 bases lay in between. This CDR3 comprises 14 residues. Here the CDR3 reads CASSPEGRSYGYTF. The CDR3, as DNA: TGCGCCAGCAGCCCCGAAGGACGGAGCTATGGCTACACCTTC.

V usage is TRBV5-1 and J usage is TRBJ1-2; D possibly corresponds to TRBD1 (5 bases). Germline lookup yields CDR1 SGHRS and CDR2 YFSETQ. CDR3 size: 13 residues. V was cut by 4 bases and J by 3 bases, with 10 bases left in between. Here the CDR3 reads CASSPDRDYGYTF. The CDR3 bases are TGCGCCAGCAGCCCTGACAGAGACTATGGCTACACCTTC. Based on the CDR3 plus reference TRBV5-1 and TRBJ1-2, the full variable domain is KAGVTQTPRYLIKTRGQQVTLSCSPISGHRSVSWYQQTPGQGLQFLFEYFSETQRNKGNFPGRFSGRQFSNSRSEMNVSTLELGDSALYLCASSPDRDYGYTFGSGTRLTVV.

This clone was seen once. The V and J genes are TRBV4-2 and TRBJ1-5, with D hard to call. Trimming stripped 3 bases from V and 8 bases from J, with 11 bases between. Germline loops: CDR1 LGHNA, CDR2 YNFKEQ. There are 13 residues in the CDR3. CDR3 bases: TGTGCCAGCAGCCAGGAACGTTGGGAGCCCCAGCATTTT. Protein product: CASSQERWEPQHF.

CDR3 sequence (DNA): TGCGCCAGCAGGAAGGAGCGTAATAATTCACCCCTCCACTTT. Protein product: CASRKERNNSPLHF. The chain employs TRBV5-1 and TRBJ1-6; D is unresolved. Germline V lookup: CDR1 SGHRS, CDR2 YFSETQ. This CDR3 spans 14 amino acids. Trimming cost V 5 bases and J 5 bases, with 11 bases left between them.

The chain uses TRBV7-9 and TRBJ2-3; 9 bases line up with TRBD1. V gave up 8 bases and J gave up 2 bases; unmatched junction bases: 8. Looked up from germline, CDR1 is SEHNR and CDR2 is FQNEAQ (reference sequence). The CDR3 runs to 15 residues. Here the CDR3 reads CASRQQGANTDTQYF. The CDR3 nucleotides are TGTGCCAGCCGTCAACAGGGGGCTAACACAGATACGCAGTATTTT.

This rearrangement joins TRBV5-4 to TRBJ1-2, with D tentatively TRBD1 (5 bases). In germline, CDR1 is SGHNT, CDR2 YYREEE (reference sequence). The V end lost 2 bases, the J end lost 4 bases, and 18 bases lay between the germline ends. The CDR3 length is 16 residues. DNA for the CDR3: TGTGCCAGCAGCTTAGCAGGGCCCCCGGGGCGCTATGGCTACACCTTC. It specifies CASSLAGPPGRYGYTF.

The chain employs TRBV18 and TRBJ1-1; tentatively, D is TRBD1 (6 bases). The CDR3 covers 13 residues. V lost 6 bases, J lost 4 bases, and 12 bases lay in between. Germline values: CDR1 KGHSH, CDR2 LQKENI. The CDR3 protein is CASSRGGSTEAFF. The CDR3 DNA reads TGTGCCAGCTCTAGAGGGGGGAGCACTGAAGCTTTCTTT.

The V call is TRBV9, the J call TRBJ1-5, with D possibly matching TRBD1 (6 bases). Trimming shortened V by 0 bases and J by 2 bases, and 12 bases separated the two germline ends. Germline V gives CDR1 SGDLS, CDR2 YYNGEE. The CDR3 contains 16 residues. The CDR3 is CASSVGGGSGNQPQHF. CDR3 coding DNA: TGTGCCAGCAGCGTAGGAGGGGGTTCAGGCAATCAGCCCCAGCATTTT.

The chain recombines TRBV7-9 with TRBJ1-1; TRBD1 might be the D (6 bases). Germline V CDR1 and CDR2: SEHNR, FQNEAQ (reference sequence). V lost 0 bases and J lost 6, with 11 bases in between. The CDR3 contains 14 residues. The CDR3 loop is CASSLANREAEAFF. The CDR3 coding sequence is TGTGCCAGCAGCTTAGCGAACAGGGAAGCTGAAGCTTTCTTT.

The CDR3 nucleotides are TGTGCCAGCAGTTACTCCAGTACTGAGCAGTTCTTC. Its protein product is CASSYSSTEQFF. This chain links TRBV6-2 or TRBV6-3 with TRBJ2-1; no clear D. V was clipped by 0 bases and J by 9 bases, with 6 bases between them. This CDR3 contains 12 residues. Germline CDR1 and CDR2: MNHEY and SVGEGT.

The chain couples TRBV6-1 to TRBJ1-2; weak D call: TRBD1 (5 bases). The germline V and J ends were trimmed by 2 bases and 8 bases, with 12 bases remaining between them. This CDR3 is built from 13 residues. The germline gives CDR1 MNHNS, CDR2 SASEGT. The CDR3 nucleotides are TGTGCCAGCAGTGAACTGGGGGTCGGCGGCTACACCTTC. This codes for CASSELGVGGYTF.

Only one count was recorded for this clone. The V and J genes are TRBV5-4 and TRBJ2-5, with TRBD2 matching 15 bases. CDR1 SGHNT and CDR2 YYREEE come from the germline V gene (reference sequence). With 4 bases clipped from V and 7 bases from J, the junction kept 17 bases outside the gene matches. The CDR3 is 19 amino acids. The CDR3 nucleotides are TGTGCCAGCAGCAACCCTGGACTAGCGGGGGGGACTTCTGGGTGGACCCAGTACTTC. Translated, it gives CASSNPGLAGGTSGWTQYF.

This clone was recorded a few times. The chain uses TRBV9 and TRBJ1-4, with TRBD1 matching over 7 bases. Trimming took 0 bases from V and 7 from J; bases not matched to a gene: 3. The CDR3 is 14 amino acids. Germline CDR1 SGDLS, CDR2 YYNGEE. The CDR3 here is CASSVGWDSEKLFF. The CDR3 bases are TGTGCCAGCAGCGTAGGATGGGACAGTGAAAAACTGTTTTTT.

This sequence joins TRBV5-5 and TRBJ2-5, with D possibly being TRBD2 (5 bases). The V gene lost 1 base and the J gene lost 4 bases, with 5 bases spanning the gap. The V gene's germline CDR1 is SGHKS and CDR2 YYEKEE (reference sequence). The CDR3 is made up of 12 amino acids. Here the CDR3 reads CASSLRGETQYF. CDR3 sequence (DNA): TGTGCCAGCAGCTTGCGGGGAGAGACCCAGTACTTC.

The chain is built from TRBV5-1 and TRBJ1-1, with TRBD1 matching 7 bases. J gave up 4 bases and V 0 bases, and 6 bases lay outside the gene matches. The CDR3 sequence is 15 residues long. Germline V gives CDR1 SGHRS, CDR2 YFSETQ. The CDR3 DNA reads TGCGCCAGCAGCTTGGCCGGGGCAGGGGGCACTGAAGCTTTCTTT. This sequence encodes CASSLAGAGGTEAFF.

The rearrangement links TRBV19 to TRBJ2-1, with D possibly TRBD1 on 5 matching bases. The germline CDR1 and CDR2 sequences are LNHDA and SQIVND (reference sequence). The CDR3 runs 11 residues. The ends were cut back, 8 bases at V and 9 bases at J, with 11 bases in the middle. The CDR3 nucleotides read TGTGCCAGTGATAGTAGGGGTGAGCAGTTCTTC. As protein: CASDSRGEQFF. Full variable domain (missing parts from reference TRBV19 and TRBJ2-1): DGGITQSPKYLFRKEGQNVTLSCEQNLNHDAMYWYRQDPGQGLRLIYYSQIVNDFQKGDIAEGYSVSREKKESFPLTVTSAQKNPTAFYLCASDSRGEQFFGPGTRLTVL.

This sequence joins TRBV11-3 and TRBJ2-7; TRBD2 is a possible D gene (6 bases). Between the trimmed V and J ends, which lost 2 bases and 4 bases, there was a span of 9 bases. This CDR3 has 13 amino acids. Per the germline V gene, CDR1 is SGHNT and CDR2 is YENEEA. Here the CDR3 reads CASSLQEGYEQYV. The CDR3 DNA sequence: TGTGCCAGCAGCTTACAGGAGGGGTACGAGCAGTACGTC.

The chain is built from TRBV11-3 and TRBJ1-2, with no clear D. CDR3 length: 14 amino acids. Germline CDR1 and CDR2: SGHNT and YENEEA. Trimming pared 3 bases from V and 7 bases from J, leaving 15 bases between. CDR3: CASSFTPLGGGYTF. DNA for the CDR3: TGTGCCAGCAGCTTTACCCCTCTGGGCGGTGGCTACACCTTC. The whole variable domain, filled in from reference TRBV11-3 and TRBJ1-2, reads EAGVVQSPRYKIIEKKQPVAFWCNPISGHNTLYWYLQNLGQGPELLIRYENEEAVDDSQLPKDRFSAERLKGVDSTLKIQPAELGDSAVYLCASSFTPLGGGYTFGSGTRLTVV.

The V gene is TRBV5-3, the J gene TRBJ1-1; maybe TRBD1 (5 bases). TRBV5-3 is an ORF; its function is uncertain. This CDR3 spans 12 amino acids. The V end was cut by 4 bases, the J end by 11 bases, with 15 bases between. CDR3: CARSLAGADAFF. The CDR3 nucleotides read TGTGCCAGAAGCCTGGCTGGGGCAGACGCTTTCTTT.

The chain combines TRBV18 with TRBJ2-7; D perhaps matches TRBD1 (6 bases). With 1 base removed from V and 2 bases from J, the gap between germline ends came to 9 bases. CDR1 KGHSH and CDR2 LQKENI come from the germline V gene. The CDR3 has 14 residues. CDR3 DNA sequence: TGTGCCAGCTCACCACGCGGACAGACCTACGAGCAGTACGTC. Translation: CASSPRGQTYEQYV.

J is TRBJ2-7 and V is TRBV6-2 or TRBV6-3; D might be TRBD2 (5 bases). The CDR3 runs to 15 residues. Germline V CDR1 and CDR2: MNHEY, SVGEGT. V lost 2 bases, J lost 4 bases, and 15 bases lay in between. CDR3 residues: CASSYGPSSGYEQYF. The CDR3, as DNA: TGTGCCAGCAGTTACGGGCCTTCTTCGGGGTACGAGCAGTACTTC.

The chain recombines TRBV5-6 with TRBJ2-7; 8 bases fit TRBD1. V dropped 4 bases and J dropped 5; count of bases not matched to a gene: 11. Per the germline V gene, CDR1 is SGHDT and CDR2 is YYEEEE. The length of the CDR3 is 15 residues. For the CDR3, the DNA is TGTGCCAGCAGCGGGGCGACAGGGGTGTTCGACGAGCAGTACTTC. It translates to CASSGATGVFDEQYF. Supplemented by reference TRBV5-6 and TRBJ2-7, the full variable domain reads DAGVTQSPTHLIKTRGQQVTLRCSPKSGHDTVSWYQQALGQGPQFIFQYYEEEERQRGNFPDRFSGHQFPNYSSELNVNALLLGDSALYLCASSGATGVFDEQYFGPGTRLTVT.

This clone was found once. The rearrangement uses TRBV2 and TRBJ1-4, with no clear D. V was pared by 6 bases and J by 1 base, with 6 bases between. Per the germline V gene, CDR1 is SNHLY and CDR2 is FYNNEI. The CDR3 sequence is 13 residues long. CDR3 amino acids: CASRRGTNEKLFF. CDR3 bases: TGTGCCAGCAGGAGAGGAACTAATGAAAAACTGTTTTTT. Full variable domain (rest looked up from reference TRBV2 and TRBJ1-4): EPEVTQTPSHQVTQMGQEVILRCVPISNHLYFYWYRQILGQKVEFLVSFYNNEISEKSEIFDDQFSVERPDGSNFTLKIRSTKLEDSAMYFCASRRGTNEKLFFGSGTQLSVL.

In DNA, the CDR3 is TGTGCCGCCCTGGACAGGGAGGGCACCGGGGAGCTGTTTTTT. Its protein product is CAALDREGTGELFF. The J gene is TRBJ2-2, the V gene TRBV19; tentative D call: TRBD1 (8 bases). The germline V and J ends were trimmed by 11 bases and 4 bases, with 17 bases remaining between them. The CDR3 contains 14 residues. Per germline, CDR1 LNHDA and CDR2 SQIVND (reference sequence).

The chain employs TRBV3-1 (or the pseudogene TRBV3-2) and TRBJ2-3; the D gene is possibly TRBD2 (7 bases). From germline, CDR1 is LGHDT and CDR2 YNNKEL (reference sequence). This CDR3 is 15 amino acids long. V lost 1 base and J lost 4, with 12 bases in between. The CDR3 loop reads CASSQGRGAADTQYF. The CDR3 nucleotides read TGTGCCAGCAGCCAAGGTCGGGGGGCGGCAGATACGCAGTATTTT.

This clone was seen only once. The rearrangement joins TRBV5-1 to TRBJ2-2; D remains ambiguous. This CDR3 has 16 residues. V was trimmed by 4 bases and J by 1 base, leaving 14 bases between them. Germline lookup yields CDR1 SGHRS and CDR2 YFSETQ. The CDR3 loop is CASSRAGFQNTGELFF. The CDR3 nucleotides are TGCGCCAGCAGCCGCGCCGGGTTTCAGAACACCGGGGAGCTGTTTTTT.

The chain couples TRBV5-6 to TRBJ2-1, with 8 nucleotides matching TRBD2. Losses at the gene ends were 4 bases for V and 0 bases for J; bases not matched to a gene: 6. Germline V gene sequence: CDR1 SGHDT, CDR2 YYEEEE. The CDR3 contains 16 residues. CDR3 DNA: TGTGCCAGCAGCCCTAGCGGGCCAAGCTCCTACAATGAGCAGTTCTTC. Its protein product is CASSPSGPSSYNEQFF.

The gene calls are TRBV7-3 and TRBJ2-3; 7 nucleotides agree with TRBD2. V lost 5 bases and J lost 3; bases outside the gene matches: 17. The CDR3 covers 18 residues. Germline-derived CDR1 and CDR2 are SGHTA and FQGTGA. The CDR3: CASSPGAGPDPGTDTQYF. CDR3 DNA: TGTGCCAGCAGCCCGGGAGCGGGACCCGACCCTGGGACAGATACGCAGTATTTT.

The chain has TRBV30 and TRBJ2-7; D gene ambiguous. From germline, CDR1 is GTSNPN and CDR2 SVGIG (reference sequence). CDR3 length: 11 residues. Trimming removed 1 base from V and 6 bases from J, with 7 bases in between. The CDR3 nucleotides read TGTGCCTGGAGTGATCGGCTCGAGCAGTACTTC. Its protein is CAWSDRLEQYF.

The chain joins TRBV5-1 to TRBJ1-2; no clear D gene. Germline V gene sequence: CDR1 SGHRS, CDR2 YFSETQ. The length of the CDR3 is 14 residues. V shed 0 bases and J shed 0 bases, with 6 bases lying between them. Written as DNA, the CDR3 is TGCGCCAGCAGCTTGGACGGAGCTAACTATGGCTACACCTTC. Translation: CASSLDGANYGYTF. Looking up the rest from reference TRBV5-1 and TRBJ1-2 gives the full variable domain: KAGVTQTPRYLIKTRGQQVTLSCSPISGHRSVSWYQQTPGQGLQFLFEYFSETQRNKGNFPGRFSGRQFSNSRSEMNVSTLELGDSALYLCASSLDGANYGYTFGSGTRLTVV.

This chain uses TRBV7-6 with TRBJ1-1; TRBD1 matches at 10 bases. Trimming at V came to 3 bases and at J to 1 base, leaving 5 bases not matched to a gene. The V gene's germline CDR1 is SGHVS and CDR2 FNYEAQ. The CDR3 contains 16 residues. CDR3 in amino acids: CASSLGQGPWNTEAFF. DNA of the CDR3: TGTGCCAGCAGCTTGGGACAGGGGCCCTGGAACACTGAAGCTTTCTTT.

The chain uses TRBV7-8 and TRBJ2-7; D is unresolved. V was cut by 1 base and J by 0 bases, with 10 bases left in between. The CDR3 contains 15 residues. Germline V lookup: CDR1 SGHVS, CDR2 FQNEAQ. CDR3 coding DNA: TGTGCCAGCAGCTTAGAGCCGGTTAGCTCCTACGAGCAGTACTTC. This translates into CASSLEPVSSYEQYF.